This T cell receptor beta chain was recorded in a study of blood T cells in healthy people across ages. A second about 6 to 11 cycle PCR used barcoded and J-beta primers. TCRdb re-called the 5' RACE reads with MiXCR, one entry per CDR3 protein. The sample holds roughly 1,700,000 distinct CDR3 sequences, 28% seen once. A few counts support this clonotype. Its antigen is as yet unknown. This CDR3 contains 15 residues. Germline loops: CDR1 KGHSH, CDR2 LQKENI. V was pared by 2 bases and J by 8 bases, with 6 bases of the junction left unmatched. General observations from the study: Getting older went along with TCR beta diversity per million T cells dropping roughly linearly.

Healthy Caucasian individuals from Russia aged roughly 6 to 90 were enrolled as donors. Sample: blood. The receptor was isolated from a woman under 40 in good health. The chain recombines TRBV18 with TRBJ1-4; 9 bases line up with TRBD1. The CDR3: CASSPWTGVEEKLFF. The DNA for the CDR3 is TGTGCCAGCTCACCATGGACAGGGGTAGAAGAAAAACTGTTTTTT.